What follows are 25 T cell receptor beta chains derived from one specimen sequenced in a study of blood T cell repertoires in COVID-19. Assay: immunoSEQ multiplex PCR; the TCRdb copy retains only in-frame clones and omits some. The table records about 230,000 clones, 70% to 90% of them present only once. The specimen sequenced was peripheral blood. The source is a man aged 50 or older with COVID-19, enrolled during active disease.

The rearrangement links TRBV6-2 or TRBV6-3 to TRBJ2-2; possible D gene TRBD2, 5 bases. V was clipped by 2 bases and J by 1 base, with 11 bases between them. The CDR3 contains 16 residues. Germline CDR1 reads MNHEY; CDR2 reads SVGEGT. The CDR3 is CASSYQTTLNTGELFF. The CDR3 DNA follows: TGTGCCAGCAGTTACCAGACTACCCTGAACACCGGGGAGCTGTTTTTT.

The chain combines TRBV21-1 with TRBJ2-3; whether TRBD1, the table's D call, matches the DNA was not checked. TRBV21-1 is tagged as a pseudogene. This CDR3 has 16 amino acids. The CDR3 region is CASRPTGTGNTDTQYF. CDR3 in DNA: TGTGCCAGCAGGCCCACCGGGACAGGGAACACAGATACGCAGTATTTT.

V usage is TRBV19 and J usage is TRBJ1-1, with TRBD1 identical over 7 bases. Trimming at V came to 4 bases and at J to 1 base, leaving 6 bases not matched to a gene. CDR3 size: 15 residues. CDR1 and CDR2 from the germline V gene are LNHDA and SQIVND (reference sequence). The DNA for the CDR3 is TGTGCCAGTAGTACGACAGGGAAGTCGAACACTGAAGCTTTCTTT. Translating gives CASSTTGKSNTEAFF.

The V and J genes are TRBV5-1 and TRBJ1-3; D gene unclear. The CDR3 loop spans 16 amino acids. V was shortened by 4 bases and J by 4 bases, with 18 bases between the two germline ends. Germline CDR1 is SGHRS and CDR2 is YFSETQ. CDR3 sequence: CASSPSGDRLGNTIYF. The CDR3 DNA reads TGCGCCAGCAGCCCTAGCGGGGATCGGCTCGGAAACACCATATATTTT.

This clone is a singleton in its sample. The chain links TRBV3-1 (or the pseudogene TRBV3-2) to TRBJ2-3; 13 nucleotides line up with TRBD2. V gave up 2 bases and J gave up 4 bases; unmatched junction bases: 3. Germline V gene lookup returns CDR1 LGHDT and CDR2 YNNKEL (reference sequence). This CDR3 is 16 amino acids long. The CDR3 region has the DNA TGTGCCAGCAGCCAAACTAGCGGGGGGGCTCCAGATACGCAGTATTTT. It is translated as CASSQTSGGAPDTQYF.

The gene calls are TRBV5-4 and TRBJ1-2; 8 bases match TRBD1. The CDR3 loop spans 14 amino acids. V lost 3 bases and J lost 3; bases outside the gene matches: 4. CDR1 and CDR2 from the germline V gene are SGHNT and YYREEE (reference sequence). This CDR3 is CASSSGGADYGYTF. The CDR3 DNA follows: TGTGCCAGCAGCTCAGGGGGCGCAGACTATGGCTACACCTTC.

The chain carries TRBV5-1 and TRBJ2-3; 10 positions match TRBD2. CDR1 is SGHRS and CDR2 is YFSETQ in the germline V gene. This CDR3 region has 16 residues. Trimming at V came to 4 bases and at J to 2 bases, leaving 7 bases not matched to a gene. The CDR3 nucleotides are TGCGCCAGCAGCGCTAGCGGGAGAACTACCACAGATACGCAGTATTTT. Protein: CASSASGRTTTDTQYF.

This chain links TRBV6-2 or TRBV6-3 with TRBJ1-2, with 8 bases aligning to TRBD1. The CDR3 is 17 residues long. Germline CDR1 is MNHEY and CDR2 is SVGEGT. Germline trimming cut 4 bases from V and 4 bases from J; bases unmatched to any gene: 14. CDR3 region: CASSSTRTGRFTYGYTF. The CDR3 nucleotides read TGTGCCAGCAGTTCGACCCGGACAGGGAGGTTTACCTATGGCTACACCTTC.

The V call is TRBV19, the J call TRBJ1-2; D gene ambiguous. Trimming took off 8 bases at V and 3 bases at J, with 10 bases between the two ends. The CDR3 length is 12 residues. CDR1 is LNHDA and CDR2 is SQIVND in the germline V gene (reference sequence). CDR3 sequence (DNA): TGTGCCAGTCAGTCTGCCGACTATGGCTACACCTTC. Translation gives CASQSADYGYTF.

Remarks on this clone: This sample also contains other DNA sequences that code for the same CDR3. V is TRBV9 and J is TRBJ2-5; 8 bases are a match to TRBD1. Germline CDR1 SGDLS, CDR2 YYNGEE. CDR3 size: 15 residues. Germline trimming cut 0 bases from V and 3 bases from J; bases unmatched to any gene: 4. CDR3 loop: CASSVVGTGKETQYF. The CDR3 nucleotides are TGTGCCAGCAGCGTAGTTGGGACAGGAAAAGAGACCCAGTACTTC. Drawing the rest from reference TRBV9 and TRBJ2-5, the complete variable domain is DSGVTQTPKHLITATGQRVTLRCSPRSGDLSVYWYQQSLDQGLQFLIQYYNGEERAKGNILERFSAQQFPDLHSELNLSSLELGDSALYFCASSVVGTGKETQYFGPGTRLLVL.

The chain is built from TRBV9 and TRBJ2-7, with TRBD1 matching 9 bases. V lost 0 bases to trimming and J lost 2 bases; unmatched junction nucleotides: 12. This CDR3 is built from 18 residues. CDR1 and CDR2 from the germline V gene are SGDLS and YYNGEE. The DNA for the CDR3 is TGTGCCAGCAGCGTAGAGGGGACAGGGCTGGTCTGGGCCTACGAGCAGTACTTC. Translated, it gives CASSVEGTGLVWAYEQYF.

This chain joins TRBV5-5 and TRBJ2-1; 8 positions match TRBD2. Trimming took 0 bases from V and 7 from J; bases not matched to a gene: 6. The CDR3 length is 15 residues. Germline CDR1 reads SGHKS; CDR2 reads YYEKEE (reference sequence). The DNA of the CDR3 is TGTGCCAGCAGCTTGGTTGCGGGAGGATTAAATGAGCAGTTCTTC. Residues: CASSLVAGGLNEQFF.

J is TRBJ1-5 and V is TRBV6-5; D is unresolved. CDR1 MNHEY and CDR2 SVGAGI come from the germline V gene. This CDR3 is 12 amino acids long. V lost 7 bases and J lost 6, with 10 bases in between. The CDR3: CASNSYLQPQHF. The CDR3 nucleotides read TGTGCCAGCAACAGTTATCTTCAGCCCCAGCATTTT.

In the case of this clone: The germline gene is not matched at one end of the junction; a read error may be the cause. The rearrangement joins TRBV20-1 to TRBJ2-3; D unresolved. Germline values: CDR1 DFQATT, CDR2 SNEGSKA (reference sequence). The CDR3 length is 9 residues. CDR3 amino acids: CSARVGSDF. As DNA, the CDR3 is TGCAGTGCTAGAGTCGGGTCGGATTTT.

A remark on this clone: The junction departs from the called germline gene at one end, perhaps through a read error. V and J are TRBV4-1 and TRBJ1-5; a possible D gene is TRBD1 (5 bases). Per germline, CDR1 MGHRA and CDR2 YSYEKL. The CDR3 contains 15 residues. This CDR3 is CASRQVEGSNQPQHF. The CDR3 region has the DNA TGCGCCAGCAGGCAAGTGGAGGGGAGCAATCAGCCCCAGCATTTT.

The rearrangement uses TRBV7-9 and TRBJ1-2; 7 nucleotides line up with TRBD1. The CDR3 loop spans 15 amino acids. Trimming cost V 4 bases and J 4 bases; bases outside gene matches: 9. Germline assignment: CDR1 SEHNR and CDR2 FQNEAQ (reference sequence). Written as DNA, the CDR3 is TGTGCCAGCAGCTCTGACAGGGCCTCGAGCTATGGCTACACCTTC. Translated: CASSSDRASSYGYTF.

This clone was detected only once. The rearrangement joins TRBV5-4 to TRBJ1-2, with D uncertain. CDR1 is SGHNT, CDR2 YYREEE, per germline (reference sequence). With 0 bases removed from V and 0 bases from J, the gap between germline ends came to 9 bases. The CDR3 has 15 amino acids. The CDR3 DNA reads as TGTGCCAGCAGCTTGGCCATCAGATCTAACTATGGCTACACCTTC. Protein: CASSLAIRSNYGYTF. Complete variable domain (other parts from reference TRBV5-4 and TRBJ1-2): ETGVTQSPTHLIKTRGQQVTLRCSSQSGHNTVSWYQQALGQGPQFIFQYYREEENGRGNFPPRFSGLQFPNYSSELNVNALELDDSALYLCASSLAIRSNYGYTFGSGTRLTVV.

This chain links TRBV4-1 with TRBJ2-4; 11 bases match TRBD1. The CDR3 is 17 residues long. Per the germline V gene, CDR1 is MGHRA and CDR2 is YSYEKL. Germline trimming cut 0 bases from V and 7 bases from J; bases unmatched to any gene: 8. The CDR3, as DNA: TGCGCCAGCAGCCAAGAGGAGGACAGGGGGCTGAGGAACATTCAGTACTTC. It specifies CASSQEEDRGLRNIQYF.

This clone was seen just once. The V gene is TRBV19, the J gene TRBJ2-1; a weak D match, TRBD1 (6 bases). The CDR3 sequence is 16 residues long. Germline assignment: CDR1 LNHDA and CDR2 SQIVND (reference sequence). The V end was cut by 5 bases, the J end by 5 bases, with 19 bases between. The CDR3 loop reads CASSLLAGTRNNEQFF. In DNA form, the CDR3 reads TGTGCCAGTAGTCTACTCGCCGGGACACGGAACAATGAGCAGTTCTTC.

The V gene is TRBV12-5, the J gene TRBJ2-1; D remains ambiguous. CDR1 LGHNT and CDR2 FRNRAP come from the germline V gene. V was trimmed by 3 bases and J by 8 bases, leaving 5 bases between them. The CDR3 runs to 11 residues. The CDR3 is CASGFRDEQFF. The CDR3 region has the DNA TGTGCTAGTGGTTTCCGGGATGAGCAGTTCTTC.

V usage is TRBV5-6 and J usage is TRBJ2-5; D is uncertain. The length of the CDR3 is 13 residues. Germline V gene lookup returns CDR1 SGHDT and CDR2 YYEEEE. V was clipped by 4 bases and J by 2 bases, with 9 bases between them. CDR3 protein: CASSPASQETQYF. CDR3 nucleotides: TGTGCCAGCAGCCCCGCGAGTCAAGAGACCCAGTACTTC.

J is TRBJ2-7 and V is TRBV14, with D possibly being TRBD1 (5 bases). CDR3 length: 13 amino acids. Trimming removed 2 bases from V and 6 bases from J, with 11 bases in between. Germline V lookup: CDR1 SGHDN, CDR2 FVKESK. The chain's CDR3 is CASSQQGIGEQYF. CDR3 nucleotides: TGTGCCAGCAGCCAACAGGGTATTGGCGAGCAGTACTTC.

The rearrangement links TRBV18 to TRBJ2-2; possibly TRBD1 for D (6 bases). The V end was cut by 2 bases, the J end by 3 bases, with 10 bases between. CDR1 and CDR2 (germline): KGHSH, LQKENI. CDR3 length equals 15 residues. The CDR3 region is CASSPGTSYTGELFF. CDR3 coding DNA: TGTGCCAGCTCACCAGGGACATCCTACACCGGGGAGCTGTTTTTT. Variable domain in full (rest from reference TRBV18 and TRBJ2-2): NAGVMQNPRHLVRRRGQEARLRCSPMKGHSHVYWYRQLPEEGLKFMVYLQKENIIDESGMPKERFSAEFPKEGPSILRIQQVVRGDSAAYFCASSPGTSYTGELFFGEGSRLTVL.

The chain joins TRBV2 to TRBJ1-2, with 8 positions matching TRBD1. This CDR3 is built from 15 residues. V lost 6 bases and J lost 8; bases outside the gene matches: 14. Germline assignment: CDR1 SNHLY and CDR2 FYNNEI. The CDR3 loop reads CASRPTDRGGEGYTF. CDR3 DNA: TGTGCCAGCAGACCTACCGACAGGGGAGGTGAAGGCTACACCTTC.

Comments on this clone: Additional DNA sequences in this sample encode the identical CDR3. The chain is built from TRBV19 and TRBJ2-3; 8 positions agree with TRBD1. This CDR3 comprises 15 residues. J was trimmed by 1 base and V by 5 bases; bases with no gene match: 5. Germline V gene sequence: CDR1 LNHDA, CDR2 SQIVND (reference sequence). The CDR3 DNA follows: TGTGCCAGTAGTCAGACAGGGGCGGGCACAGATACGCAGTATTTT. Encoded protein: CASSQTGAGTDTQYF.